The following is a T cell receptor (beta chain) sequence with its context. Base quality data are lacking; no much larger clone is found one base away. Library preparation used 5' RACE. Before sequencing, the TCRbeta libraries were pooled in proportion to the number of cells sorted for each library. Total RNA was extracted from the sorted cells with RNAzol RT, and cDNA was synthesized using an oligo(dT) primer and a template-switching oligo. Using Kapa HiFi, PCR amplified the TCRbeta V-CDR3-J region between a SMARTer oligo primer and a TCRbeta constant-region primer. A second PCR attached Illumina adaptors and sample-specific index barcodes, followed by HighPrep bead cleanup and Bioanalyzer confirmation of a band of roughly 650 bp. The libraries were sequenced on an Illumina MiSeq using 2x151 bp paired-end reads. On the authors' methods: Reads were demultiplexed with an in-house Java program, and MiXCR assigned TCRbeta annotations and counted clonotypes. Repertoire overlap used Morisita-Horn indices from the R package vegan, with UPGMA clustering and Circos plots of recurring clonotypes. Shannon diversity and richness were each normalized to the maximum value possible given the input cell numbers, so the resulting values fell between 0 and 1. CDR3beta sequences were aligned using MUSCLE, distances were calculated using SeqinR, and multidimensional scaling was plotted in R. TCRdb redid the processing of the public reads, applying fastp at Q25 and MiXCR, and retained in-frame beta chains. All rows with the same CDR3 protein become a single entry with the most common DNA and genes. None of the V and J calls come from the authors' own analysis; TCRdb made them. The sample table shows 510 or so distinct CDR3 sequences, and 6.9% are seen once. 22% of the sample rests with the top ten.

This record comes from a study of Japanese encephalitis immunity and Zika vaccine responses (dated by TCRdb to the early 2020s). A note on the overall study: Included participants received three 5.0 ug doses of alum-adjuvanted ZPIV at weeks 0, 4 and 28. Stimulations used ZIKV structural-protein peptide pools split into flavivirus-conserved and non-conserved sets, or JEV or YFV peptides matching the pre-vaccination. The ZIKV peptides, 15-mers that overlapped by 11 residues, were chosen for containing NetMHCpan/NetMHCII-predicted epitopes with affinity below 50 nM. Before ZPIV, 11 to 12 participants got a single dose of YFV vaccine (YF-VAX), while nine participants were flavivirus-naive. For TCR sequencing, six representative participants were chosen from each pre-vaccination group, with samples at week 0 (after pre-vaccination, before ZPIV) and week 52. The study tested whether prior Japanese encephalitis virus (JEV) or yellow fever virus (YFV) vaccination shaped CD4 T cell responses to the Zika vaccine. TCR repertoires from a few flavivirus-naive individuals were also analyzed at weeks 2, 6 and 52 after the start of ZPIV vaccination. Approximately 12 participants were given two doses of JEV vaccine (IXIARO) 28 days apart, two to three months before the first ZPIV dose.

Broad study findings and their caveats: The analysis covered only a subset of trial participants who had three doses and adequate samples, rather than the whole vaccinated cohort. The samples grouped by participant and showed no similarity across individuals, which suggests that no public TCRs were detected. Because there were not enough samples, the peptide pools could not be deconvoluted, which meant the specific peptides behind the cross-reactive responses went unidentified. CD8 T cell responses to ZIKV peptide pools were of very low magnitude and seen in only a few individuals. After ZPIV, a significant decrease in repertoire richness of CD4 T cells responding to conserved ZIKV epitopes was observed in JEV-pre-vaccinated donors. Higher repertoire similarity across time-points and stimulations was observed in JEV-pre-vaccinated donors than in YFV-pre-vaccinated donors, indicating that more clonotypes were common to ZIKV and JEV stimulation.

PBMCs were labeled with CellTrace CFSE and were cultured for over 5 days in RPMI containing roughly 8% human serum plus peptide pools at 0.85 to 1 ug/mL each. On a BD FACSAria, proliferating CD4 T cells were sorted without fixation as live CD56-CD19-CD16-CD3+CD4+ CFSE-low cells. The enrolled adults were healthy and tested seronegative for ZIKV, JEV, YFV, DENV and WNV on microneutralization screening. Samples were obtained from a phase 1, double-blinded, randomized, placebo-controlled trial of an alum-adjuvanted Zika purified-inactivated virus (ZPIV) vaccine. Peripheral blood mononuclear cells were isolated using a standard procedure and then kept frozen in liquid nitrogen until they were used. The junction shows trimming of 4 bases on V and 8 bases on J, plus 14 bases between the germline ends. From the cysteine up to the phenylalanine, the CDR3 has a length of 13 residues. Only the CDR3 portion is preserved as DNA: 39 bases, with reading frame beginning at the first base. According to the germline V gene (reference sequence), CDR1 reads LGHDT and CDR2 reads YNNKEL.

The sequence was obtained from an adult woman who received an inactivated Zika virus vaccine. The sequencing here drew on antigen-activated CD4+ T cells from blood, cultured, taken during a Zika inactivated vaccine study. Recombination connected TRBV3-1 to TRBJ1-2; a tentative D match to TRBD1 spans 5 bases. The DNA sequence is given as TGTGCCAGCAGCCTCAGGGAAGTGGGAGGCTACACCTTC. This encodes CASSLREVGGYTF.